This TCR beta chain is from a study of T cell responses to AZD1222 COVID-19 vaccine. The repertoire was sequenced with immunoSEQ multiplex PCR; TCRdb's copy has only in-frame clones and lacks some. This table holds roughly 140,000 clones, approximately 87% found once. This CDR3 is built from 13 residues. The V and J ends lost 5 bases and 3 bases respectively, with 8 bases between them. Per the germline V gene, CDR1 is MNHEY and CDR2 is SVGAGI. The sample here was peripheral blood, taken 28 days after the second AZD1222 dose. The sequence derives from an adult who received the AZD1222 COVID-19 vaccine. The rearrangement links TRBV6-5 to TRBJ1-5, with D hard to call. In DNA, the CDR3 is TGTGCCAGCAGTCCGGGCCCCAATCAGCCCCAGCATTTT. Translated: CASSPGPNQPQHF.